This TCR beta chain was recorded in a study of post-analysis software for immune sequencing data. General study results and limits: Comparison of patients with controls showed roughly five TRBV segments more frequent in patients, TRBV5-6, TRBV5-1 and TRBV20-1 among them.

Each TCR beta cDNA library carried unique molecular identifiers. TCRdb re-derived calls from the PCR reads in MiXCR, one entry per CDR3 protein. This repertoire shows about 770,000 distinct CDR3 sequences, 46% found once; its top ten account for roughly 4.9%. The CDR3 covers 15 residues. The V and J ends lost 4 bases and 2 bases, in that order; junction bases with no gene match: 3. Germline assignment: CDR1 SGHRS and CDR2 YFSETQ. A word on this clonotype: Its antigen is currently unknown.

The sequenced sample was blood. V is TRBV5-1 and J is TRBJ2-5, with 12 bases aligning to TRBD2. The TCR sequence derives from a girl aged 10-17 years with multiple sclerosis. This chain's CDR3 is CASSVTSGRQETQYF. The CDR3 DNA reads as TGCGCCAGCAGCGTAACTAGCGGGAGGCAAGAGACCCAGTACTTC.